Each of the 32 T cell receptor beta chains below was sequenced from the same sample in a study of T-cell memory formation after mild COVID-19. From the 5' RACE reads, TCRdb called clonotypes with MiXCR, one entry per CDR3 protein. The data contain 250,000 to 350,000 distinct CDR3 sequences, 13% to 15% of them singletons. Sequencing was carried out using PBMCs or a T cell subset sorted from them (not recorded which). The receptors originated from a man younger than 35 who had mild COVID-19 (a few samples of this study predate the infection). Cell type and time point are not known.

The chain combines TRBV5-1 with TRBJ2-1; 7 nucleotides match TRBD1. The CDR3 extends over 15 amino acids. The germline V gene encodes CDR1 SGHRS and CDR2 YFSETQ. The V gene end was trimmed by 4 bases and the J gene end by 7 bases; junction bases not matched to a gene: 11. Here the CDR3 DNA reads TGCGCCAGCAGCCAGGGGACAGCCACTTGGAATGAGCAGTTCTTC. Its protein product is CASSQGTATWNEQFF. The variable domain in full, with the rest retrieved from reference TRBV5-1 and TRBJ2-1, is KAGVTQTPRYLIKTRGQQVTLSCSPISGHRSVSWYQQTPGQGLQFLFEYFSETQRNKGNFPGRFSGRQFSNSRSEMNVSTLELGDSALYLCASSQGTATWNEQFFGPGTRLTVL.

This chain joins TRBV3-1 and TRBJ1-2; D gene uncertain. This CDR3 region has 15 residues. V shed 3 bases and J shed 2 bases, with 13 bases lying between them. Looked up from germline, CDR1 is LGHDT and CDR2 is YNNKEL (reference sequence). The DNA for the CDR3 is TGTGCCAGCAGCCATCACGGGTTGGCAAACTATGGCTACACCTTC. Its protein is CASSHHGLANYGYTF.

This clonotype turned up a few times. This chain connects TRBV4-1 to TRBJ2-1; D is perhaps TRBD2 (5 bases). The germline CDR1 and CDR2 sequences are MGHRA and YSYEKL. The germline V and J ends were trimmed by 4 bases and 9 bases, with 19 bases remaining between them. The CDR3 has 15 residues. CDR3 residues: CASSRILDGVVEQFF. In nucleotides, the CDR3 is TGCGCCAGCAGCCGCATTTTGGACGGGGTTGTTGAGCAGTTCTTC.

As regards this clonotype: An end of the junction differs from the germline gene, which may be a read error. This rearrangement joins TRBV29-1 to TRBJ1-1; D remains unclear. CDR3 length: 9 residues. CDR1 is SQVTM, CDR2 ANQGSEA, per germline. The CDR3 bases are TGCAGCGTTGGAAACGATCCCAACTTT. This translates into CSVGNDPNF.

There are a few counts of this clonotype. CDR3 DNA sequence: TGCGCCAGCAGCCCACCGGAGTTAAGCTATGGCTACACCTTC. This translates into CASSPPELSYGYTF. The gene calls are TRBV4-1 and TRBJ1-2, with D hard to call. V was shortened by 4 bases and J by 4 bases, with 13 bases between the two germline ends. There are 14 residues in the CDR3. Germline CDR1 is MGHRA and CDR2 is YSYEKL.

This chain uses TRBV11-2 with TRBJ2-2, with TRBD2 matching over 7 bases. With V trimmed by 3 bases and J by 6 bases, 13 bases remained unmatched. The V gene's germline CDR1 is SGHAT and CDR2 FQNNGV. The CDR3 length is 17 residues. For the CDR3, the DNA is TGTGCCAGCAGCTTTGTTGGACTCTCGGCGGGGGCCGGGGAGCTGTTTTTT. Translated, it gives CASSFVGLSAGAGELFF.

This clonotype was counted between two and nine times. J is TRBJ1-1 and V is TRBV6-6; perhaps TRBD1 as D (6 bases). CDR1 MNHNY and CDR2 SVGAGI come from the germline V gene (reference sequence). This CDR3 comprises 16 residues. V lost 0 bases to trimming and J lost 3 bases, with 14 bases between them. CDR3 amino acids: CASSYSGARGHTEAFF. CDR3 DNA: TGTGCCAGCAGTTACTCCGGGGCCAGGGGTCACACTGAAGCTTTCTTT.

The chain carries TRBV29-1 and TRBJ2-3; a possible D gene is TRBD2 (7 bases). With 7 bases removed from V and 1 base from J, the gap between germline ends came to 21 bases. The germline V gene encodes CDR1 SQVTM and CDR2 ANQGSEA. The CDR3 consists of 16 residues. CDR3 protein: CSAEAYRAGGTDTQYF. The CDR3 region has the DNA TGCAGCGCAGAGGCGTACAGGGCGGGGGGCACAGATACGCAGTATTTT.

The chain is built from TRBV11-2 and TRBJ2-2; 9 bases line up with TRBD1. The CDR3 loop spans 16 amino acids. Germline V CDR1 and CDR2: SGHAT, FQNNGV. V lost 1 base and J lost 4; bases outside the gene matches: 4. The CDR3 nucleotides are TGTGCCAGCAGCTTAGTGGGACAGGGTTTCACCGGGGAGCTGTTTTTT. Its translation is CASSLVGQGFTGELFF.

V is TRBV5-5 and J is TRBJ1-6; D is unresolved. The CDR3 is made up of 15 amino acids. Germline assignment: CDR1 SGHKS and CDR2 YYEKEE (reference sequence). The V end lost 0 bases, the J end lost 4 bases, and 8 bases lay between the germline ends. Written as DNA, the CDR3 is TGTGCCAGCAGCTTGGTAGATATATATAATTCACCCCTCCACTTT. It yields the protein CASSLVDIYNSPLHF. The entire variable domain, with the rest obtained from reference TRBV5-5 and TRBJ1-6, is as follows: DAGVTQSPTHLIKTRGQQVTLRCSPISGHKSVSWYQQVLGQGPQFIFQYYEKEERGRGNFPDRFSARQFPNYSSELNVNALLLGDSALYLCASSLVDIYNSPLHFGNGTRLTVT.

This clonotype was observed many times. This chain joins TRBV4-3 and TRBJ2-7, with D tentatively TRBD2 (6 bases). The CDR3 length is 17 residues. Deletions cut 4 bases from V and 1 base from J, with 20 bases between. Germline lookup yields CDR1 LGHNA and CDR2 YSLEER. The chain's CDR3 is CASSPKTHGTLSYEQYV. The CDR3 DNA reads as TGCGCCAGCAGCCCGAAGACCCACGGGACTCTTTCCTACGAGCAGTACGTC.

The chain links TRBV7-8 to TRBJ2-5; 13 nucleotides match TRBD2. Trimming took 5 bases from V and 4 from J; bases not matched to a gene: 13. This CDR3 comprises 18 residues. CDR1 SGHVS and CDR2 FQNEAQ come from the germline V gene. CDR3 nucleotides: TGTGCCAGCAGCAGACTAGCGGGGGGTCAGCGTGTGGGAGAGACCCAGTACTTC. Amino acids: CASSRLAGGQRVGETQYF. Using reference TRBV7-8 and TRBJ2-5 for the parts outside the CDR3, the full variable domain is GAGVSQSPRYKVAKRGQDVALRCDPISGHVSLFWYQQALGQGPEFLTYFQNEAQLDKSGLPSDRFFAERPEGSVSTLKIQRTQQEDSAVYLCASSRLAGGQRVGETQYFGPGTRLLVL.

Here the CDR3 reads CSARMGAPNTEAFF. The CDR3 DNA sequence: TGCAGTGCTAGGATGGGTGCCCCGAACACTGAAGCTTTCTTT. The chain carries TRBV20-1 and TRBJ1-1; D uncertain. CDR3 length equals 14 residues. V was shortened by 3 bases and J by 1 base, with 12 bases between the two germline ends. The germline V gene encodes CDR1 DFQATT and CDR2 SNEGSKA (reference sequence).

A few counts support this clonotype. The chain recombines TRBV9 with TRBJ1-5, with 7 nucleotides matching TRBD1. The CDR3 sequence is 15 residues long. Germline values: CDR1 SGDLS, CDR2 YYNGEE. J lost 7 bases, V lost 3 bases, and 10 bases had no gene match. The CDR3 spells CASSAGGGGRQPQHF. CDR3 nucleotides: TGTGCCAGCAGCGCCGGAGGAGGGGGCAGGCAGCCCCAGCATTTT.

The J gene is TRBJ2-5, the V gene TRBV6-5; TRBD2 matches at 8 bases. The CDR3 is made up of 13 amino acids. Germline CDR1 is MNHEY and CDR2 is SVGAGI. Germline trimming cut 6 bases from V and 7 bases from J; bases unmatched to any gene: 7. This CDR3 is CASRVGLAGTQYF. DNA for the CDR3: TGTGCCAGCAGAGTCGGACTAGCTGGGACCCAGTACTTC.

There are a few counts of this clonotype. The chain recombines TRBV13 with TRBJ2-1; no clear D. The CDR3 sequence is 14 residues long. Germline loops: CDR1 PRHDT, CDR2 FYEKMQ (reference sequence). V shed 0 bases and J shed 7 bases, with 10 bases lying between them. CDR3 sequence: CASSLGRPANEQFF. The CDR3 coding sequence is TGTGCCAGCAGCTTAGGCAGACCGGCGAATGAGCAGTTCTTC.

The rearrangement joins TRBV10-3 to TRBJ1-2; tentative D call: TRBD1 (5 bases). CDR1 ENHRY and CDR2 SYGVKD come from the germline V gene. CDR3 length: 13 amino acids. V dropped 3 bases and J dropped 6 bases, with 11 bases sitting between them. The CDR3 loop reads CAISDREGHGYTF. CDR3 DNA sequence: TGTGCCATCAGTGACAGGGAAGGACATGGCTACACCTTC.

The chain uses TRBV20-1 and TRBJ1-1; TRBD1 agrees at 7 bases. The germline CDR1 and CDR2 sequences are DFQATT and SNEGSKA (reference sequence). Trimming took 5 bases from V and 6 from J; bases not matched to a gene: 9. The CDR3 covers 13 residues. This CDR3 is CSALPGGAPEAFF. For the CDR3, the DNA is TGCAGTGCTCTACCAGGGGGAGCACCTGAAGCTTTCTTT.

This clonotype has ten or more counts. The gene calls are TRBV25-1 and TRBJ1-2, with 12 positions matching TRBD1. Germline CDR1 is MGHDK and CDR2 is SYGVNS. The CDR3 runs 15 residues. V trimming: 3 bases; J trimming: 4 bases; junction bases outside the gene matches: 3. The CDR3 coding sequence is TGTGCCAGCAGTGATGGGACAGGGGGCGCCTATGGCTACACCTTC. Its protein is CASSDGTGGAYGYTF.

This clonotype was seen a handful of times. One end of the junction fails to match germline, which may point to a read error. The J gene is TRBJ1-1, the V gene TRBV7-9, with a weak D call TRBD1 (5 bases). The CDR3 loop spans 14 amino acids. Germline lookup yields CDR1 SEHNR and CDR2 FQNEAQ (reference sequence). Here the CDR3 reads CASTLDSLNTEAFF. The CDR3 DNA is TGTGCCAGCACCTTAGACAGTTTGAACACTGAAGCTTTCTTT.

The chain couples TRBV18 to TRBJ1-4; D perhaps matches TRBD1 (5 bases). Deletions cut 4 bases from V and 2 bases from J, with 11 bases between. The CDR3 covers 15 residues. The germline CDR1 and CDR2 sequences are KGHSH and LQKENI. The CDR3 spells CASSRDGGTNEKLFF. The CDR3 coding sequence is TGTGCCAGCTCACGCGACGGGGGTACTAATGAAAAACTGTTTTTT.

The CDR3 loop reads CASSLRETVNYGYTF. CDR3 nucleotides: TGTGCCAGCAGCTTGAGGGAGACTGTTAACTATGGCTACACCTTC. The rearrangement joins TRBV5-4 to TRBJ1-2; no clear D gene. The CDR3 contains 15 residues. Looked up from germline, CDR1 is SGHNT and CDR2 is YYREEE (reference sequence). Trimming took 1 base from V and 1 from J, leaving 11 bases between them.

The V and J genes are TRBV6-6 and TRBJ2-7, with D perhaps TRBD1 (5 bases). In germline, CDR1 is MNHNY, CDR2 SVGAGI (reference sequence). V lost 6 bases to trimming and J lost 2 bases, with 5 bases between them. This CDR3 has 11 amino acids. This chain's CDR3 is CASSRAYEQYV. CDR3 DNA: TGTGCCAGCAGCAGGGCCTACGAGCAGTACGTC.

The chain is built from TRBV5-1 and TRBJ2-6, with 9 bases aligning to TRBD1. The CDR3 length is 18 residues. Per germline, CDR1 SGHRS and CDR2 YFSETQ. With 4 bases clipped from V and 0 bases from J, the junction kept 8 bases outside the gene matches. The CDR3, as DNA: TGCGCCAGCAGCGTACGGGACAGGGAAAGCTCTGGGGCCAACGTCCTGACTTTC. Its protein is CASSVRDRESSGANVLTF. Full variable domain (rest looked up from reference TRBV5-1 and TRBJ2-6): KAGVTQTPRYLIKTRGQQVTLSCSPISGHRSVSWYQQTPGQGLQFLFEYFSETQRNKGNFPGRFSGRQFSNSRSEMNVSTLELGDSALYLCASSVRDRESSGANVLTFGAGSRLTVL.

This clonotype was recorded many times. This rearrangement joins TRBV4-1 to TRBJ1-3; D gene uncertain. CDR1 and CDR2 from the germline V gene are MGHRA and YSYEKL. This CDR3 is built from 15 residues. The V end lost 5 bases, the J end lost 1 base, and 12 bases lay between the germline ends. DNA for the CDR3: TGCGCCAGCAGCAACCCATCGATTTCTGGAAACACCATATATTTT. This gives the protein CASSNPSISGNTIYF.

The chain carries TRBV9 and TRBJ2-2; no clear D. Germline V gene lookup returns CDR1 SGDLS and CDR2 YYNGEE. CDR3 length: 14 residues. Trimming cost V 0 bases and J 1 base, with 4 bases left between them. The DNA for the CDR3 is TGTGCCAGCAGCGTAGGCCAGAACACCGGGGAGCTGTTTTTT. Protein product: CASSVGQNTGELFF.

The chain links TRBV4-3 to TRBJ2-1, with TRBD1 identical over 7 bases. The V segment lost 0 bases and the J segment 5 bases; nucleotides outside the gene matches: 4. Per germline, CDR1 LGHNA and CDR2 YSLEER. The CDR3 has 15 amino acids. This CDR3 reads CASSQERGLNNEQFF. In DNA form, the CDR3 reads TGCGCCAGCAGCCAAGAGAGGGGGCTGAACAATGAGCAGTTCTTC.

This clonotype has a handful of counts. The chain carries TRBV29-1 and TRBJ2-3, with TRBD2 matching 10 bases. This CDR3 is built from 15 residues. V was pared by 2 bases and J by 1 base, with 3 bases of the junction left unmatched. From germline, CDR1 is SQVTM and CDR2 ANQGSEA. The CDR3 region is CSVEFLAGGTDTQYF. The CDR3 bases are TGCAGCGTTGAATTCCTAGCGGGGGGCACAGATACGCAGTATTTT.

This clonotype was seen a handful of times. This chain connects TRBV18 to TRBJ2-1; no firm D call. V shed 3 bases and J shed 7 bases, with 10 bases lying between them. The germline gives CDR1 KGHSH, CDR2 LQKENI. The CDR3 totals 13 residues. CDR3 sequence reads: CASSPASRNEQFF. CDR3 nucleotide sequence: TGTGCCAGCTCACCGGCTTCCCGAAATGAGCAGTTCTTC.

This clonotype was counted a few times. The J gene is TRBJ1-6, the V gene TRBV20-1; 8 bases are a match to TRBD1. The CDR3 contains 14 residues. From germline, CDR1 is DFQATT and CDR2 SNEGSKA (reference sequence). With V trimmed by 7 bases and J by 7 bases, 9 bases remained unmatched. The CDR3 is CSVREDRANSPLHF. The DNA for the CDR3 is TGCAGTGTTCGGGAGGACAGGGCCAATTCACCCCTCCACTTT.

The table lists this clonotype with a few counts. The CDR3 DNA reads TGTGCCAGCAGCTTAACGCAAGGGCAGACTAATGAAAAACTGTTTTTT. Translated, it gives CASSLTQGQTNEKLFF. The rearrangement links TRBV7-2 to TRBJ1-4, with D uncertain. Per the germline V gene, CDR1 is SGHTA and CDR2 is FQGNSA. V lost 2 bases and J lost 2, with 12 bases in between. The CDR3 is 16 amino acids.

V gene TRBV9 combines with J gene TRBJ1-1; unclear D gene. CDR1 SGDLS and CDR2 YYNGEE come from the germline V gene. The CDR3 contains 13 residues. The germline V and J ends were trimmed by 0 bases and 3 bases, with 6 bases remaining between them. The CDR3, as DNA: TGTGCCAGCAGCGTAGGAGGGCACACTGAAGCTTTCTTT. As protein: CASSVGGHTEAFF. The entire variable domain, with the rest obtained from reference TRBV9 and TRBJ1-1, is as follows: DSGVTQTPKHLITATGQRVTLRCSPRSGDLSVYWYQQSLDQGLQFLIQYYNGEERAKGNILERFSAQQFPDLHSELNLSSLELGDSALYFCASSVGGHTEAFFGQGTRLTVV.